This T cell receptor beta chain was captured by sequencing in a study of T cell responses to AZD1222 COVID-19 vaccine. Germline CDR1 and CDR2: KGHDR and SFDVKD. The CDR3 contains 11 residues. TCRdb's copy holds only in-frame clones and misses some; the assay was immunoSEQ multiplex PCR. The table includes approximately 150,000 clones, 80% to 95% detected once. Concerning this clone: As yet, its antigen is unknown. An end of the junction differs from the germline gene, which may be a read error.

Overall study results and limits: At study baseline, merely several AZD1222 recipients were seropositive. The donor group comprised mostly white British people and more females; the analysis possibly underestimated clonal diversity.

This specimen consisted of peripheral blood, obtained 28 days after the second AZD1222 dose. The TCR was taken from an adult who received the AZD1222 COVID-19 vaccine. V is TRBV24-1 and J is TRBJ1-2; no clear D. The CDR3 protein is CATSDPNGYTF. The CDR3 bases are TGTGCCACCAGTGATCCGAATGGTTACACCTTC.